The 20 T cell receptor beta chains presented below share a single source sample, sequenced in a study of response to subunit inactivated influenza vaccine. One entry per CDR3 protein results from TCRdb running MiXCR on the RT-PCR reads. The profile shows approximately 500,000 distinct CDR3 sequences, 10% to 15% of them singletons. The specimen was PBMCs from blood, collected 45 days after vaccination. The receptor set was obtained from a man aged 45 to 65 who received an inactivated influenza vaccine.

V and J are TRBV5-1 and TRBJ2-1; the match to TRBD2 covers 10 bases. The germline V gene encodes CDR1 SGHRS and CDR2 YFSETQ. With V trimmed by 4 bases and J by 7 bases, 14 bases remained unmatched. This CDR3 spans 17 amino acids. CDR3 residues: CASSRKVAGGSVNEQFF. In DNA form, the CDR3 reads TGCGCCAGCAGCCGAAAGGTAGCGGGGGGTTCTGTGAATGAGCAGTTCTTC.

This chain links TRBV29-1 with TRBJ2-1; D remains unclear. Germline loops: CDR1 SQVTM, CDR2 ANQGSEA. This CDR3 comprises 9 residues. V dropped 0 bases and J dropped 9 bases, with 0 bases sitting between them. The CDR3 nucleotides read TGCAGCGTTGAAGATGAGCAGTTCTTC. Its protein product is CSVEDEQFF.

The chain uses TRBV5-1 and TRBJ2-1; 7 positions match TRBD2. CDR3 length: 14 amino acids. Germline CDR1 reads SGHRS; CDR2 reads YFSETQ. V was clipped by 0 bases and J by 7 bases; unmatched bases: 4. CDR3 amino acids: CASSLGGGINEQFF. In DNA form, the CDR3 reads TGCGCCAGCAGCTTGGGGGGGGGAATTAATGAGCAGTTCTTC.

Details on this clonotype: A read error may account for a junction end that differs from germline. The rearrangement links TRBV4-1 to TRBJ1-4; D is ambiguous. This CDR3 contains 13 residues. Germline V gene lookup returns CDR1 MGHRA and CDR2 YSYEKL. CDR3 coding DNA: TGCGCCAGCAGCCAAGTCCGAAATGAAATACTGTTTTTT. Its protein is CASSQVRNEILFF.

This clonotype was seen a handful of times. This CDR3 is CASSLAPVGGDEQFF. The CDR3 nucleotides read TGTGCCAGCAGCTTAGCCCCGGTCGGTGGGGATGAGCAGTTCTTC. J is TRBJ2-1 and V is TRBV7-8; D unclear. The CDR3 runs to 15 residues. Trimming took 0 bases from V and 8 from J, leaving 14 bases between them. CDR1 is SGHVS and CDR2 is FQNEAQ in the germline V gene.

This clonotype occurred a few times. The rearrangement links TRBV7-2 to TRBJ2-7, with TRBD2 matching over 9 bases. The CDR3 extends over 15 amino acids. V lost 5 bases and J lost 3; bases outside the gene matches: 8. Looked up from germline, CDR1 is SGHTA and CDR2 is FQGNSA. The CDR3 nucleotides read TGTGCCAGCAGCCGCCCCGGTAGCGGGGGCTACGAGCAGTACTTC. Its translation: CASSRPGSGGYEQYF.

The rearrangement uses TRBV28 and TRBJ2-3; D remains unclear. There are 15 residues in the CDR3. CDR1 is MDHEN, CDR2 SYDVKM, per germline. V was clipped by 3 bases and J by 1 base, with 11 bases between them. The CDR3 spells CASSFERRGTDTQYF. DNA for the CDR3: TGTGCCAGCAGTTTTGAGAGAAGAGGCACAGATACGCAGTATTTT.

This clonotype was seen repeatedly, ten times or more. V and J are TRBV29-1 and TRBJ2-1, with 11 bases that match TRBD2. The CDR3 has 15 amino acids. Germline V gene lookup returns CDR1 SQVTM and CDR2 ANQGSEA. J lost 12 bases, V lost 7 bases, and 17 bases had no gene match. The CDR3 is CSAEVPGLAVRGQFF. CDR3 bases: TGCAGCGCAGAGGTTCCGGGACTAGCGGTTAGAGGGCAGTTCTTC.

This clonotype was picked up a small number of times. The chain combines TRBV5-1 with TRBJ2-1; 8 nucleotides line up with TRBD2. The CDR3 covers 16 residues. Germline CDR1 reads SGHRS; CDR2 reads YFSETQ. Trimming at V came to 3 bases and at J to 0 bases, leaving 5 bases not matched to a gene. CDR3 in DNA: TGCGCCAGCAGCTCCTTAGCGGGAAGCTCCTACAATGAGCAGTTCTTC. As protein: CASSSLAGSSYNEQFF.

V is TRBV7-9 and J is TRBJ2-1, with unresolved D. The CDR3 covers 12 residues. In germline, CDR1 is SEHNR, CDR2 FQNEAQ (reference sequence). V lost 4 bases, J lost 5 bases, and 6 bases lay in between. The CDR3 reads CASSSFNNEQFF. The CDR3 DNA sequence: TGTGCCAGCAGCTCCTTCAACAATGAGCAGTTCTTC.

There are a few counts of this clonotype. V and J are TRBV12-3 or TRBV12-4 and TRBJ1-1; perhaps TRBD1 as D (6 bases). CDR3 length: 15 amino acids. Trimming stripped 6 bases from V and 1 base from J, with 15 bases between. The CDR3 region is CASRTRDKTNTEAFF. The CDR3 DNA is TGTGCCAGCAGGACCCGGGACAAGACGAACACTGAAGCTTTCTTT.

This clonotype was seen only a few times. The chain uses TRBV28 and TRBJ2-1; 11 bases are a match to TRBD2. J was trimmed by 3 bases and V by 5 bases; bases with no gene match: 6. The CDR3 covers 16 residues. Per the germline V gene, CDR1 is MDHEN and CDR2 is SYDVKM. The CDR3 DNA is TGTGCCAGCAGTCCCCAGACTAGCGGGAACTACAATGAGCAGTTCTTC. This sequence encodes CASSPQTSGNYNEQFF. Combining the CDR3 with reference TRBV28 and TRBJ2-1 gives the whole variable domain DVKVTQSSRYLVKRTGEKVFLECVQDMDHENMFWYRQDPGLGLRLIYFSYDVKMKEKGDIPEGYSVSREKKERFSLILESASTNQTSMYLCASSPQTSGNYNEQFFGPGTRLTVL.

A few counts support this clonotype. J is TRBJ2-1 and V is TRBV6-2 or TRBV6-3; maybe TRBD2 (6 bases). Germline CDR1 MNHEY, CDR2 SVGEGT. The V and J ends lost 10 bases and 3 bases respectively, with 22 bases between them. The CDR3 extends over 16 amino acids. The CDR3 DNA reads as TGTGCCACGTCCCACTACGGAGGGGAAGGCTACAATGAGCAGTTCTTC. Encoded protein: CATSHYGGEGYNEQFF.

This clonotype was found a few times. The CDR3 region has the DNA TGTGCCAGCAGCTTAGTCTACGCCAGTTCCTACGAGCAGTACTTC. It translates to CASSLVYASSYEQYF. This chain uses TRBV7-2 with TRBJ2-7, with D unclear. CDR3 length equals 15 residues. The germline V gene has CDR1 SGHTA and CDR2 FQGNSA. V was cut by 1 base and J by 1 base, with 11 bases left in between.

This clonotype was found many times. The chain recombines TRBV5-1 with TRBJ2-6; D remains ambiguous. Germline V gene lookup returns CDR1 SGHRS and CDR2 YFSETQ. The CDR3 extends over 16 amino acids. Trimming stripped 0 bases from V and 4 bases from J, with 11 bases between. This CDR3 reads CASSLGQPSGANVLTF. The CDR3 nucleotides read TGCGCCAGCAGCTTGGGTCAGCCGTCGGGGGCCAACGTCCTGACTTTC.

A few counts support this clonotype. This chain links TRBV6-2 or TRBV6-3 with TRBJ1-5; the D is unclear. V was trimmed by 2 bases and J by 3 bases, leaving 8 bases between them. This CDR3 spans 14 amino acids. Germline CDR1 reads MNHEY; CDR2 reads SVGEGT. The CDR3 protein is CASSYGYNNQPQHF. The CDR3 region has the DNA TGTGCCAGCAGTTACGGGTACAACAATCAGCCCCAGCATTTT.

This clonotype was counted only a few times. The chain recombines TRBV5-1 with TRBJ2-1; either TRBD1 or TRBD2 may supply D (6 bases each). Germline V gene data show CDR1 as SGHRS and CDR2 as YFSETQ. Trimming cost V 2 bases and J 5 bases, with 20 bases left between them. The CDR3 loop spans 17 amino acids. CDR3 DNA sequence: TGCGCCAGCAGCTTCCCCCGGGACTCCGGGACAAACAATGAGCAGTTCTTC. Protein product: CASSFPRDSGTNNEQFF.

This clonotype was detected only a few times. The chain employs TRBV5-5 and TRBJ2-7, with a weak D call TRBD2 (6 bases). CDR1 is SGHKS and CDR2 is YYEKEE in the germline V gene (reference sequence). The ends were cut back, 5 bases at V and 5 bases at J, with 17 bases in the middle. There are 14 residues in the CDR3. The CDR3 spells CASSFGGGNHEQYF. CDR3 sequence (DNA): TGTGCCAGCAGTTTTGGAGGCGGGAACCACGAGCAGTACTTC.

This clonotype was counted ten times or more. J is TRBJ1-5 and V is TRBV5-1, with unresolved D. V was cut by 0 bases and J by 0 bases, with 7 bases left in between. The V gene's germline CDR1 is SGHRS and CDR2 YFSETQ. The CDR3 is 15 residues long. The CDR3 region is CASSLDGYSNQPQHF. The DNA of the CDR3 is TGCGCCAGCAGCTTGGACGGTTATAGCAATCAGCCCCAGCATTTT.

This chain uses TRBV2 with TRBJ2-7, with D possibly matching TRBD1 (5 bases). Trimming took off 4 bases at V and 3 bases at J, with 19 bases between the two ends. The CDR3 has 16 residues. CDR1 and CDR2 (germline): SNHLY, FYNNEI. The CDR3 protein is CASSGGRAINGYEQYF. In nucleotides, the CDR3 is TGTGCCAGCAGTGGGGGCAGGGCAATTAACGGCTACGAGCAGTACTTC.